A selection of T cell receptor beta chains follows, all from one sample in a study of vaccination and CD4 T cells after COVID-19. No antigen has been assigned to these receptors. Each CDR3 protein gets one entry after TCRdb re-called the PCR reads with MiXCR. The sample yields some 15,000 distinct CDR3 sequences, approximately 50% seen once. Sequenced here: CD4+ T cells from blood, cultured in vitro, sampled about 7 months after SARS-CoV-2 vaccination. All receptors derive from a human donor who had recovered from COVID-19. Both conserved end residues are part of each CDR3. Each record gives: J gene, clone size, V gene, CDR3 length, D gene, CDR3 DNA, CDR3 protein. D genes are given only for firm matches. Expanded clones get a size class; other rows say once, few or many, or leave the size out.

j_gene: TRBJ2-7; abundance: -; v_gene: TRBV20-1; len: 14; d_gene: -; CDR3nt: TGCAGTGCTAGATCCCCTACTATTCTCTACGAGCAGTACTTC; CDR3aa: CSARSPTILYEQYF
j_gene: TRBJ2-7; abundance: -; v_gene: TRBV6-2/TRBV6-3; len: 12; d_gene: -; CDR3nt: TGTGCCAGCAGTTACCTAAGATACGAGCAGTACTTC; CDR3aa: CASSYLRYEQYF
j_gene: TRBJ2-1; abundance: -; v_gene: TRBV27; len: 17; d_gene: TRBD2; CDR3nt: TGTGCCAGCGGAGAGGTTTACGGGGGGTCCCCCTACAATGAGCAGTTCTTC; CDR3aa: CASGEVYGGSPYNEQFF
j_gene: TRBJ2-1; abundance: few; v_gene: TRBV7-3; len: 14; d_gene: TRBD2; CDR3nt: TGTGCCAGCAGCCAAGGGACTAGCGGGAGCGAGCAGTTCTTC; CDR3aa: CASSQGTSGSEQFF
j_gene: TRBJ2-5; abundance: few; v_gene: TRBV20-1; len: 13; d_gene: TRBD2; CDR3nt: TGCAGTGCGTACCCTAGCGGCCAAGAGACCCAGTACTTC; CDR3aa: CSAYPSGQETQYF
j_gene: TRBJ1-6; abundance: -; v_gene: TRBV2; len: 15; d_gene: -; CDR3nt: TGTGCCAGCAGTGTAGGACTTCCGGGCCCTTCGTCCCTCCACTTT; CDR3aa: CASSVGLPGPSSLHF
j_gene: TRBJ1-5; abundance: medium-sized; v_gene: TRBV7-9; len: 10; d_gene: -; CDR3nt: TGTGCCGTGAGGGGCCAGCCCCAGCATTTT; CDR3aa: CAVRGQPQHF
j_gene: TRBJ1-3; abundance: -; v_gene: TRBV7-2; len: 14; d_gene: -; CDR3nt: TGTGCCAGCAGCTTAGCTGGGTTTGACAACACCATATATTTT; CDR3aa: CASSLAGFDNTIYF
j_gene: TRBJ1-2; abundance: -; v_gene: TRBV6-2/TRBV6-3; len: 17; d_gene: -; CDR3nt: TGTGCCAGCAGTTACCTAGGGGCGATCCTCGAGGACTATGGCTACACCTTC; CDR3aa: CASSYLGAILEDYGYTF
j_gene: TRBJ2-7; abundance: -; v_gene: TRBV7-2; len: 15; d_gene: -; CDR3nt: TGTGCCAGCAGCTCCCAGGGGTCTAGCCGCTACGAGCAGTACTTC; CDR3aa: CASSSQGSSRYEQYF